The T cell receptor beta chain described here comes from a study of identical twins. Study findings and constraints: Conclusions relied on cross-sectional statistical analysis, not following the same donors.

From germline, CDR1 is SGHDN and CDR2 FVKESK. Trimming took off 2 bases at V and 7 bases at J, with 8 bases between the two ends. The CDR3 has 13 residues. Turning to this clonotype: The antigen is undetermined.

Template switching added a universal primer site; cDNA carried unique molecular identifiers. A single record per CDR3 protein comes from TCRdb applying MiXCR to the 5' RACE reads. The top ten clones hold 2% to 2.5% of a sample with about 280,000 distinct CDR3 sequences, under 9.5% of them seen once. Another study also made use of these data, one on yellow fever vaccine responses in identical twins.

The sequence derives from a woman between 18 and 30 years old in good health. Sequencing was performed on memory (CD45RO+) T cells sorted from blood. The chain links TRBV14 to TRBJ1-4; unclear D gene. The CDR3 DNA sequence: TGTGCCAGCAGCCAAAGGGTATCTGAAAAACTGTTTTTT. Translation: CASSQRVSEKLFF.